This T cell receptor (beta chain) was identified in a study of radiation and T cells in renal cell carcinoma. Overall study: Nephrectomy followed 15 Gy stereotactic body radiation by 4 weeks.

Assay: immunoSEQ multiplex PCR; the TCRdb copy retains only in-frame clones and omits some. The table lists roughly 75,000 clones, 82% of them singletons. Concerning this clone: No antigen is known for it. Here the CDR3 omits its conserved ending phenylalanine or tryptophan, so a read error is the likely source.

Germline V lookup: CDR1 MGHRA, CDR2 YSYEKL. The CDR3 consists of 15 residues. Deletions cut 4 bases from V and 4 bases from J, with 17 bases between. Time point described: blood 2 weeks post-SBRT. As to treatment: 15 Gy SBRT to primary tumor, nephrectomy 4 weeks later. Findings and caveats of the study: In blood, top tumor clones expanded by 2 weeks, shrinking by 4.

This clonotype originated in a man between 60 and 75 years old with renal cell carcinoma. The chain uses TRBV4-1 and TRBJ2-7, with D tentatively TRBD1 or TRBD2 (5 bases each). The sample in question was blood, obtained from a patient whose treatment included radiotherapy and nephrectomy. The CDR3 region has the DNA TGCGCCAGCAGCCGCACCCATGGGGGTACGTACGAGCAGTACCTC. Amino acids: CASSRTHGGTYEQYL.